Each of the 10 T cell receptor beta chains below was sequenced from the same sample in a study of cytomegalovirus exposure and HLA in healthy donors. Clones were sequenced by immunoSEQ multiplex PCR, and TCRdb holds only the in-frame ones, with some missing. The sample has 70,000 or so clones, 94% seen once. Sequencing input: PBMCs. These receptors were collected from a man aged 18-30 years in good health and CMV-seropositive.

The chain has TRBV18 and TRBJ1-2, with D possibly matching TRBD1 (6 bases). V lost 0 bases and J 14 bases, leaving 19 bases between the germline ends. The germline gives CDR1 KGHSH, CDR2 LQKENI. The CDR3 is 14 residues long. The CDR3 DNA reads TGTGCCAGCTCACCACCGTCACAGGGTGTTTTGGCAACCTTC. It translates to CASSPPSQGVLATF.

This rearrangement joins TRBV6-1 to TRBJ2-5, with TRBD2 as a possible D gene (6 bases). The CDR3 sequence is 15 residues long. The V end lost 2 bases, the J end lost 9 bases, and 19 bases lay between the germline ends. Germline V gene lookup returns CDR1 MNHNS and CDR2 SASEGT. The CDR3 DNA is TGTGCCAGCAGTGAATTGAGTTCGGAGTCGGGGGCCCAGTACTTC. Its protein product is CASSELSSESGAQYF.

The chain combines TRBV30 with TRBJ2-7; tentatively, D is TRBD1 (7 bases). The V end was cut by 8 bases, the J end by 0 bases, with 11 bases between. This CDR3 has 12 residues. In germline, CDR1 is GTSNPN, CDR2 SVGIG (reference sequence). The CDR3 here is CAQGGFSYEQYF. Written as DNA, the CDR3 is TGTGCCCAGGGGGGATTCTCCTACGAGCAGTACTTC.

This rearrangement joins TRBV19 to TRBJ2-1; TRBD1 is a possible D gene (6 bases). CDR3 size: 20 residues. Deletions cut 4 bases from V and 5 bases from J, with 30 bases between. CDR1 LNHDA and CDR2 SQIVND come from the germline V gene (reference sequence). CDR3 amino acids: CASSRGIAGDRYGMDNEQFF. The CDR3 nucleotides are TGTGCCAGTAGTAGGGGAATTGCAGGGGATCGTTATGGTATGGACAATGAGCAGTTCTTC. Full variable domain (rest looked up from reference TRBV19 and TRBJ2-1): DGGITQSPKYLFRKEGQNVTLSCEQNLNHDAMYWYRQDPGQGLRLIYYSQIVNDFQKGDIAEGYSVSREKKESFPLTVTSAQKNPTAFYLCASSRGIAGDRYGMDNEQFFGPGTRLTVL.

V is TRBV6-5 and J is TRBJ2-2, with D possibly TRBD1 on 6 matching bases. CDR1 and CDR2 from the germline V gene are MNHEY and SVGAGI. The V gene lost 4 bases and the J gene lost 5 bases, with 11 bases spanning the gap. The CDR3 totals 14 residues. The CDR3 DNA is TGTGCCAGCAGTTCGGCAGGGGAAACCGGGGAGCTGTTTTTT. Protein: CASSSAGETGELFF.

The rearrangement uses TRBV9 and TRBJ1-4; D is undetermined. CDR3 length equals 15 residues. The V gene lost 0 bases and the J gene lost 3 bases, with 9 bases spanning the gap. The germline V gene has CDR1 SGDLS and CDR2 YYNGEE. The DNA for the CDR3 is TGTGCCAGCAGCGTAGGCGGCTCGTCTAATGAAAAACTGTTTTTT. Protein: CASSVGGSSNEKLFF.

The CDR3 sequence: CASSAAWGQKTGELFF. DNA for the CDR3: TGTGCCAGCAGCGCAGCCTGGGGACAAAAAACCGGGGAGCTGTTTTTT. The chain employs TRBV9 and TRBJ2-2, with a possible D match to TRBD1 (6 bases). CDR3 length equals 16 residues. The V and J ends lost 3 bases and 5 bases respectively, with 17 bases between them. CDR1 is SGDLS, CDR2 YYNGEE, per germline.

The chain couples TRBV28 to TRBJ1-5, with D uncertain. The CDR3 extends over 12 amino acids. Germline CDR1 and CDR2: MDHEN and SYDVKM. Trimming took off 5 bases at V and 7 bases at J, with 9 bases between the two ends. The CDR3 DNA sequence: TGTGCCAGCAGTCCGGGTGGGCAGCCCCAGCATTTT. Its translation: CASSPGGQPQHF.

The chain employs TRBV2 and TRBJ2-5; D possibly corresponds to TRBD1 (6 bases). This CDR3 has 15 amino acids. The germline gives CDR1 SNHLY, CDR2 FYNNEI. V was clipped by 5 bases and J by 0 bases, with 13 bases between them. The CDR3 sequence is CASSQPQGNQETQYF. DNA for the CDR3: TGTGCCAGCAGTCAACCACAGGGTAACCAAGAGACCCAGTACTTC.

The chain combines TRBV9 with TRBJ2-1, with TRBD1 matching 8 bases. Trimming removed 4 bases from V and 6 bases from J; junction bases left unmatched: 9. Germline V CDR1 and CDR2: SGDLS, YYNGEE. CDR3 length equals 15 residues. The CDR3 reads CASSYGQGSGNEQFF. In DNA form, the CDR3 reads TGTGCCAGCAGCTACGGACAGGGATCAGGCAATGAGCAGTTCTTC.